This TCR beta chain was sequenced for a study of blood T cell repertoires in COVID-19. Study-level background: Acute and convalescent COVID-19 specimens originated in the United States, Italy and Spain. The cDNA or gDNA used as material had been derived from T cells, B-cell-depleted T cells, or PBMCs.

Produced via immunoSEQ multiplex PCR; TCRdb's table is partial and in-frame only. The sample contains 150,000 or so clones, over 75% of which appear only once. This clone has just a few counts. The CDR3 is made up of 14 amino acids. V was pared by 6 bases and J by 13 bases, with 8 bases of the junction left unmatched. Germline loops: CDR1 MNHEY, CDR2 SVGAGI. The V gene is TRBV6-5, the J gene TRBJ2-6; 11 nucleotides align to TRBD1. This clonotype was sampled from a man between 18 and 35 years old with COVID-19, enrolled during active disease. The sequenced material came from peripheral blood. The CDR3 loop is CASRPGTGGVVLTF. CDR3 nucleotide sequence: TGTGCCAGCAGGCCCGGGACAGGGGGGGTGGTCCTGACTTTC.